The TCR beta chain under discussion was sequenced for a study of CD8 T cells in ankylosing spondylitis. This clonotype has a count of ten or more. TCRdb re-derived calls from the 5' RACE reads in MiXCR, one entry per CDR3 protein. The sample has 180,000 or so distinct CDR3 sequences, approximately 10% seen once. Input material: blood, either unsorted or a sorted T cell fraction (not recorded which). The TCR originated in a male donor with ankylosing spondylitis or in good health (not recorded which).

CDR3 residues: CASSFHQAYEQYF. The CDR3 DNA follows: TGTGCCAGCAGTTTTCATCAGGCCTACGAGCAGTACTTC. The rearrangement uses TRBV28 and TRBJ2-7, with unresolved D. CDR1 is MDHEN and CDR2 is SYDVKM in the germline V gene. The CDR3 is 13 amino acids. V lost 3 bases and J 2 bases, leaving 8 bases between the germline ends.